What follows are 7 T cell receptor beta chains derived from one specimen sequenced in a study of shared clonotypes between healthy human individuals. Clones were read by immunoSEQ multiplex PCR, and TCRdb kept only the in-frame ones, dropping some. Of around 1,100,000 clones in the sample, roughly 80% were seen once. The sequencing input was memory CD4+ T cells from PBMCs. Noted subset: CD45RA-negative fraction. Receptors were obtained from a man between 18 and 35 years old in good health. Some clones in this sample may be carry-over from other donors' samples.

CDR3 residues: CASSVAGLAGGIDTQYF. The CDR3 DNA is TGTGCCAGCAGCGTGGCGGGACTAGCGGGAGGGATAGATACGCAGTATTTT. The rearrangement uses TRBV28 and TRBJ2-3; 16 bases agree with TRBD2. CDR3 size: 17 residues. After removal of 6 bases from V and 5 bases from J, the junction contained 8 bases not matched to a gene. CDR1 is MDHEN, CDR2 SYDVKM, per germline.

This clone has just a few counts. The chain carries TRBV30 and TRBJ2-5, with D unclear. CDR3 length: 14 residues. Germline CDR1 and CDR2: GTSNPN and SVGIG (reference sequence). The V and J ends lost 1 base and 2 bases respectively, with 11 bases between them. The CDR3 DNA follows: TGTGCCTGGAGTGGGACGAACTATCAAGAGACCCAGTACTTC. This sequence encodes CAWSGTNYQETQYF.

The table lists this clone with a few counts. The chain joins TRBV2 to TRBJ1-1; TRBD1 matches 12 bases. Germline lookup yields CDR1 SNHLY and CDR2 FYNNEI. Trimming at V came to 5 bases and at J to 10 bases, leaving 2 bases not matched to a gene. The length of the CDR3 is 12 residues. The CDR3 here is CASSRDRGLAFF. CDR3 bases: TGTGCCAGCAGTCGGGACAGGGGGCTAGCTTTCTTT.

V is TRBV27 and J is TRBJ2-2; D unresolved. Germline V gene data show CDR1 as MNHEY and CDR2 as SMNVEV (reference sequence). Trimming removed 1 base from V and 6 bases from J, with 12 bases in between. CDR3 length equals 15 residues. The CDR3, as DNA: TGTGCCAGCAGTTTATACCCCTATATCGCCGGGGAGCTGTTTTTT. Translation gives CASSLYPYIAGELFF.

The rearrangement uses TRBV6-1 and TRBJ2-5, with TRBD1 identical over 9 bases. The junction had 5 bases not matched to a gene; V was cut back by 2 bases and J by 4 bases. The germline gives CDR1 MNHNS, CDR2 SASEGT. This CDR3 is built from 15 residues. CDR3 in DNA: TGTGCCAGCAGTGAACAATCGACAGGGGGAGAGACCCAGTACTTC. Encoded protein: CASSEQSTGGETQYF.

This clone appeared a few times. The V and J genes are TRBV18 and TRBJ1-4; no clear D. The length of the CDR3 is 14 residues. The germline CDR1 and CDR2 sequences are KGHSH and LQKENI. V lost 3 bases and J 7 bases, leaving 12 bases between the germline ends. The CDR3 protein is CASSPYGVGEKLFF. The CDR3 region has the DNA TGTGCCAGCTCACCCTACGGGGTCGGTGAAAAACTGTTTTTT.

This chain uses TRBV5-4 with TRBJ1-2; 8 nucleotides agree with TRBD1. From germline, CDR1 is SGHNT and CDR2 YYREEE (reference sequence). This CDR3 comprises 15 residues. V lost 0 bases to trimming and J lost 11 bases; unmatched junction nucleotides: 12. The CDR3 protein is CASSLAAGGQQGYTF. CDR3 bases: TGTGCCAGCAGCTTGGCCGCAGGGGGCCAACAGGGGTACACCTTC.